This T cell receptor (beta chain) was sequenced during a study of T-cell memory formation after mild COVID-19 (TCRdb year 2021). With regard to the full study: TCR sequence clusters from the two donors were largely donor specific. In a couple of donors, T-cell clones that expanded and contracted after mild COVID-19 were followed by sequencing TCRalpha and TCRbeta repertoires longitudinally. The cohort was made up of two young adult volunteers, one female and one male, who were previously healthy.

Sequencer: Illumina NovaSeq 6000. Using 5'RACE with constant-segment primers, TCRalpha and TCRbeta cDNA libraries were constructed, with sample barcodes and unique molecular identifiers added in the process. Trizol reagent was used to extract RNA from every sample. Amplification of the libraries took two PCR steps, and the second step added a second sample barcode plus Illumina TruSeq adapters. The libraries were sequenced on an Illumina NovaSeq using 2 x 150 bp paired-end reads. For the original study's pipeline: Reads were demultiplexed and collapsed into UMI-guided consensus sequences with migec v1.2.7. With mixcr v2.1.11, UMI consensuses were aligned to TRA and TRB V and J templates and assembled into clonotypes. A clonotype was counted as expanded or contracted only when both edgeR and NoisET called the clonotype significant, with the noise models trained on biological replicates. For edgeR calls, the thresholds were a false discovery rate-adjusted p below 0.01 and a log2 fold-change of 1. As an exploratory analysis of dynamics, max-normalized trajectories of the 1000 most abundant clonotypes were examined by PCA with hierarchical clustering. Separately sequenced CD4+ and CD8+ repertoires were used to assign the CD4 or CD8 phenotype of responding clones. Using fastp trimming at Q25 and MiXCR clonotype assembly, TCRdb reanalyzed the public sequencing data and kept in-frame beta chains. Rows with one shared CDR3 protein collapse into an entry with the most common genes and DNA. What appears here as the V and J calls and clone size reflects TCRdb's work, not the paper's. A total of some 160,000 distinct CDR3 sequences appear in this sample, about 28% of them only once. Approximately 12% of the sample lies in the top ten.

The germline V gene (reference sequence) specifies LNHDA as CDR1 and SQIVND as CDR2. Including the terminal cysteine and phenylalanine, the CDR3 comprises 13 residues. CDR3 DNA is the only sequence kept; it has 39 bases, read in frame from the first base. The V end loses 7 bases and the J end loses 7 bases, and a stretch of 17 bases separates them. What the authors observed across the whole study: The second-wave clones that peaked on day 37 were not confirmed to be SARS-CoV-2 specific. The detection of some responding clones in pre-infection memory suggests that pre-existing cross-reactive memory T cells joined the SARS-CoV-2 response. Contracting CD4+ clones appeared mostly in the CM and EM memory subsets, whereas CD8+ clones were enriched in EMRA. From day 15 to 85, contracting clones showed balanced CD4/CD8 phenotypes, whereas a second wave of clones that expanded from day 15 to 37 leaned towards CD4+. Only a couple of mild cases were covered by the study, and larger cohorts that include severe cases with pre-infection samples were considered necessary.

This clonotype turned up a few times. It lacks a known antigen. Base qualities are missing; no much larger clone stands one base away. Ficoll-Paque density gradient centrifugation was the method used to isolate PBMCs. The rearrangement combines TRBV19 with TRBJ2-7, and perhaps TRBD1 as D gene, on 6 matching bases. The clonotype originates from an adult woman who had mild COVID-19 (a few samples of this study predate the infection). The sample titles of this study are shuffled in the database, so cell type and time point are left out; the donor was told from shared clones. Sequencing was performed on PBMCs or a T cell subset sorted from them (not recorded which). The CDR3 region has the sequence CASTGTRAREQYF. The bases read TGTGCCAGTACCGGGACAAGAGCAAGGGAGCAGTACTTC.